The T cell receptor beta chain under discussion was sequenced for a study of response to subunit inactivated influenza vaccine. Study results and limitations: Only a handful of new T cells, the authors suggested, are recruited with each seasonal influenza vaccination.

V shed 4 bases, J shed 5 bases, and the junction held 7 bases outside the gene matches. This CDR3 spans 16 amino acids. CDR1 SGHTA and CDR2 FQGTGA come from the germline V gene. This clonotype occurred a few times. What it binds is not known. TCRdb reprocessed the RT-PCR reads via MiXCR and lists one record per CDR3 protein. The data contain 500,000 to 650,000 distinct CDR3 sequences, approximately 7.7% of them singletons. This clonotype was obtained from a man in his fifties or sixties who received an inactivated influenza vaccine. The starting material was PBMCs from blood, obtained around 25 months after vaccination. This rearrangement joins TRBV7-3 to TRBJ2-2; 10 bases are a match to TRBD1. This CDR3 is CASSSSGTGVTGELFF. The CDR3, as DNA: TGTGCCAGCAGCTCCTCCGGGACAGGGGTAACCGGGGAGCTGTTTTTT.